These T cell receptor beta chains were read from a single sample in a study of blood T cell repertoires in COVID-19. Clones were read by immunoSEQ multiplex PCR, and TCRdb kept only the in-frame ones, dropping some. The table shows under 60,000 clones, with 90% occurring only once. Sequencing used peripheral blood. These receptors were obtained from a human donor in a cohort sampled during active COVID-19. CDR3s include the opening cysteine and the closing phenylalanine or tryptophan. D genes are given only for firm matches. Only some rows state a clone size, as once, few, many or a class for expanded clones.

D	V	J	size	CDR3	DNA
.	TRBV10-3	TRBJ1-4	.	CAISEGQGFLPGEKLFF	TGTGCCATCAGTGAGGGGCAGGGGTTCCTTCCGGGTGAAAAACTGTTTTTT
TRBD2	TRBV3-1/TRBV3-2	TRBJ2-6	.	CASSQAWAGGSGANVLTF	TGTGCCAGCAGCCAGGCTTGGGCGGGGGGCTCTGGGGCCAACGTCCTGACTTTC
TRBD1	TRBV28	TRBJ1-5	.	CASSVPGTGGDQPQHF	TGTGCCAGCAGCGTCCCCGGGACAGGGGGCGATCAGCCCCAGCATTTT
.	TRBV27	TRBJ1-5	.	CASSLELNQPQHF	TGTGCCAGCAGTTTAGAGCTCAATCAGCCCCAGCATTTT
TRBD1	TRBV10-3	TRBJ2-5	.	CAIRPDRGSGTQYF	TGTGCCATCAGGCCTGACAGGGGGAGTGGGACCCAGTACTTC
.	TRBV4-1	TRBJ2-2	.	CASSQRQNTGELFF	TGCGCCAGCAGCCAAAGACAGAACACCGGGGAGCTGTTTTTT
TRBD1	TRBV10-3	TRBJ1-2	.	CAISELTGAYGYTF	TGTGCCATCAGTGAGTTGACAGGGGCCTATGGCTACACCTTC
.	TRBV27	TRBJ2-7	.	CASSRAGMGDEQYF	TGTGCCAGCAGTAGGGCGGGGATGGGTGACGAGCAGTACTTC
TRBD1	TRBV18	TRBJ2-5	.	CASSPRQGQETQYF	TGTGCCAGCTCACCAAGACAGGGACAAGAGACCCAGTACTTC
TRBD1	TRBV5-1	TRBJ2-6	.	CASSARTGQGSSGANVLTF	TGCGCCAGCAGCGCGAGAACTGGACAGGGATCCTCTGGGGCCAACGTCCTGACTTTC
.	TRBV6-5	TRBJ1-2	.	CATKGSGYTF	TGTGCCACCAAGGGGTCTGGCTACACCTTC
TRBD2	TRBV13	TRBJ2-2	.	CASSLNSGAGAQNTGELFF	TGTGCCAGCAGCCTGAATTCGGGAGCGGGAGCCCAGAACACCGGGGAGCTGTTTTTT
.	TRBV10-3	TRBJ1-6	.	CAISESAGGNSPLHF	TGTGCCATCAGTGAGTCGGCGGGAGGTAATTCACCCCTCCACTTT
TRBD1	TRBV25-1	TRBJ1-1	.	CASSTPGQGSAEAFF	TGTGCCAGCAGTACTCCGGGACAGGGGAGCGCTGAAGCTTTCTTT
TRBD2	TRBV3-1/TRBV3-2	TRBJ2-7	once	CASSQGGGSEQYF	TGTGCCAGCAGCCAAGGGGGCGGGAGCGAGCAGTACTTC
.	TRBV19	TRBJ2-6	.	CASTRPGSGANVLTF	TGTGCCAGTACCAGACCAGGGTCCGGGGCCAACGTCCTGACTTTC
TRBD1	TRBV18	TRBJ2-7	.	CASSPDRASEQYF	TGTGCCAGCTCCCCGGACAGGGCAAGCGAGCAGTACTTC